This T cell receptor beta chain derives from a study of tumor-infiltrating lymphocytes in localized non-small cell lung cancer. Study overall: Patients included smokers and never-smokers with various histologies, some sampled after neoadjuvant chemotherapy. Regarding the study as a whole: Each assay used a separate piece of the same tissue. Higher tumor T cell infiltration than in uninvolved lung was supported by TCRbeta sequencing.

As concerns this clone: The target antigen is unknown.

The CDR3 loop spans 16 amino acids. In germline, CDR1 is SGHTA, CDR2 FQGNSA. With V trimmed by 3 bases and J by 5 bases, 7 bases remained unmatched. Clones were sequenced by immunoSEQ multiplex PCR, and TCRdb holds only the in-frame ones, with some missing. The sample records over 10,000 clones, more than 60% being singletons. Source material: lung tumor tissue. The rearrangement joins TRBV7-2 to TRBJ2-5, with 12 bases matching TRBD2. The TCR sequence derives from a human donor with non-small cell lung cancer. The CDR3, as DNA: TGTGCCAGCAGCTTGGAACTAGCGGGGGGTAGGGAGACCCAGTACTTC. Residues: CASSLELAGGRETQYF.